The next 11 T cell receptor beta chains were all read from a single sample in a study of T-cell memory formation after mild COVID-19. TCRdb independently ran MiXCR on the 5' RACE reads; one entry per CDR3 protein. The table shows fewer than 250,000 distinct CDR3 sequences, with roughly a tenth occurring only once. Specimen: PBMCs or a T cell subset sorted from them (not recorded which). Receptors were obtained from a young man who had mild COVID-19 (a few samples of this study predate the infection). Cell type and time point are not known.

This chain links TRBV20-1 with TRBJ2-3; no firm D call. This CDR3 is built from 13 residues. Trimming took 3 bases from V and 4 from J, leaving 11 bases between them. Germline CDR1 and CDR2: DFQATT and SNEGSKA (reference sequence). The CDR3 DNA follows: TGCAGTGCTAGTCTGGTTCGCTCAGATACGCAGTATTTT. This translates into CSASLVRSDTQYF.

The table lists this clonotype with a few counts. The chain employs TRBV18 and TRBJ1-6; D not certain. Trimming stripped 3 bases from V and 5 bases from J, with 5 bases between. Germline CDR1 reads KGHSH; CDR2 reads LQKENI. There are 13 residues in the CDR3. The CDR3 DNA reads TGTGCCAGCTCACCGACAAATAATTCACCCCTCCACTTT. Protein: CASSPTNNSPLHF.

J is TRBJ2-3 and V is TRBV18; TRBD1 might be the D (5 bases). Trimming cost V 3 bases and J 6 bases, with 13 bases left between them. CDR1 and CDR2 (germline): KGHSH, LQKENI. The CDR3 is 14 amino acids. CDR3 region: CASSPSQGPDTQYF. Written as DNA, the CDR3 is TGTGCCAGCTCACCGAGCCAGGGCCCGGATACGCAGTATTTT.

The chain uses TRBV9 and TRBJ2-6, with D possibly being TRBD1 (5 bases). CDR3 length: 17 residues. V lost 0 bases and J 5 bases, leaving 15 bases between the germline ends. CDR1 and CDR2 from the germline V gene are SGDLS and YYNGEE. The CDR3 DNA is TGTGCCAGCAGCGTAGATTGGGGCGCGTGGTGGGCCAACGTCCTGACTTTC. Its translation is CASSVDWGAWWANVLTF.

This clonotype was seen a handful of times. One end of the junction does not line up with germline, which may come from a read error. This chain connects TRBV6-5 to TRBJ1-2; D is possibly TRBD1 (6 bases). The length of the CDR3 is 13 residues. Germline-derived CDR1 and CDR2 are MNHEY and SVGAGI. The CDR3, as DNA: TGTGCCAGCACCCTAACAGGGAGCTATAGCTACACCTTC. Its translation: CASTLTGSYSYTF.

The chain joins TRBV20-1 to TRBJ1-2; D remains ambiguous. Germline V lookup: CDR1 DFQATT, CDR2 SNEGSKA (reference sequence). This CDR3 is 11 amino acids long. CDR3: CSSRAEHGYTF. Here the CDR3 DNA reads TGCAGCTCACGGGCAGAGCATGGCTACACCTTC.

Only a few counts were recorded for this clonotype. This sequence joins TRBV20-1 and TRBJ2-7; D call uncertain. Germline V CDR1 and CDR2: DFQATT, SNEGSKA (reference sequence). V dropped 3 bases and J dropped 0 bases, with 6 bases sitting between them. The CDR3 spans 12 residues. The CDR3 here is CSASGISYEQYF. The CDR3 region has the DNA TGCAGTGCTAGCGGCATCTCCTACGAGCAGTACTTC.

V gene TRBV6-5 combines with J gene TRBJ2-2; TRBD1 is a possible D gene (6 bases). Germline V gene data show CDR1 as MNHEY and CDR2 as SVGAGI. Trimming cost V 4 bases and J 4 bases, with 13 bases left between them. The CDR3 length is 15 residues. The CDR3 DNA reads TGTGCCAGCAGTTCATTGGGGGCCCCCACCGGGGAGCTGTTTTTT. Its protein is CASSSLGAPTGELFF.

This clonotype has at least ten counts. This chain joins TRBV7-9 and TRBJ1-5, with D possibly TRBD1 on 5 matching bases. Trimming shortened V by 6 bases and J by 8 bases, and 17 bases separated the two germline ends. Germline V gene sequence: CDR1 SEHNR, CDR2 FQNEAQ (reference sequence). This CDR3 region has 14 residues. The CDR3 DNA sequence: TGTGCCAGCAGTCCTCAAGGGGCGCAGGAGCCCCAGCATTTT. Translation: CASSPQGAQEPQHF.

This clonotype was seen repeatedly, ten times or more. The chain combines TRBV14 with TRBJ2-7; TRBD1 is a possible D gene (6 bases). CDR1 is SGHDN, CDR2 FVKESK, per germline. V lost 3 bases to trimming and J lost 3 bases, with 12 bases between them. This CDR3 is 14 amino acids long. CDR3 amino acids: CASSQSGAFYEQYV. Here the CDR3 DNA reads TGTGCCAGCAGCCAGTCAGGGGCATTCTACGAGCAGTACGTC.

The chain couples TRBV12-2 to TRBJ2-1. TRBV12-2 is flagged as a pseudogene. The CDR3 contains 17 residues. CDR3 DNA: TGTGCAAGTCGCCCAAGAGAGTCGGCACTTTCCTACAATGAGCAGTTCTTC. Translating it yields CASRPRESALSYNEQFF.